This section outlines one T cell receptor beta chain sequence together with its context. This record belongs to a study of cytomegalovirus exposure and HLA in healthy donors. Both 60 Vbeta primers and 13 Jbeta primers went into the PCR. Method: immunoSEQ multiplex PCR; TCRdb's copy keeps in-frame clones and lacks some. The sample records hundreds of thousands of clones, roughly 90% being singletons. The V gene end was trimmed by 1 base and the J gene end by 1 base; junction bases not matched to a gene: 5. The CDR3 extends over 16 amino acids. Germline lookup yields CDR1 SEHNR and CDR2 FQNEAQ (reference sequence).

The V gene is TRBV7-9, the J gene TRBJ2-5; 8 positions agree with TRBD2. The TCR originated in a woman aged 18-29 years in good health and CMV-seronegative. Source material: PBMCs. CDR3 amino acids: CASSLGAGGAQETQYF. DNA of the CDR3: TGTGCCAGCAGCTTAGGGGCGGGGGGCGCCCAAGAGACCCAGTACTTC.